Following are 13 T cell receptor beta chains from one sample sequenced in a study of T-cell memory formation after mild COVID-19. A single record per CDR3 protein comes from TCRdb applying MiXCR to the 5' RACE reads. The top ten hold 7.5% to 9.5% of the sample, which has 400,000 or so distinct CDR3 sequences, about 19% seen once. Sequencing was performed on PBMCs or a T cell subset sorted from them (not recorded which). These receptors originate from an adult woman who had mild COVID-19 (a few samples of this study predate the infection). Cell type and time point are not known.

This clonotype was counted only a few times. CDR3 coding DNA: TGTGCCACCAGTGATTATGGTTCCGGGGAGCTGTTTTTT. Translation gives CATSDYGSGELFF. The chain uses TRBV24-1 and TRBJ2-2; D gene uncertain. The ends were cut back, 2 bases at V and 6 bases at J, with 6 bases in the middle. Per germline, CDR1 KGHDR and CDR2 SFDVKD. CDR3 length: 13 residues.

This clonotype has only a few counts. The genes are TRBV23-1 and TRBJ2-7, with D maybe TRBD1 (6 bases). TRBV23-1 is identified as an open reading frame with a role that is uncertain. The CDR3 spans 16 residues. V was cut by 0 bases and J by 4 bases, with 16 bases left in between. CDR3 DNA sequence: TGCGCCAGCAGTCAATCGAAGGTCAGGGGCTCATACGAGCAGTACTTC. Encoded protein: CASSQSKVRGSYEQYF.

The V gene is TRBV11-2, the J gene TRBJ2-1; D remains ambiguous. V lost 2 bases and J lost 8, with 10 bases in between. Germline CDR1 and CDR2: SGHAT and FQNNGV. This CDR3 comprises 13 residues. DNA of the CDR3: TGTGCCAGCAGCTTATCCTTTGGCGATGAGCAGTTCTTC. This gives the protein CASSLSFGDEQFF.

This clonotype was counted at least ten times. J is TRBJ2-1 and V is TRBV3-1, with 12 bases fitting TRBD2. Germline trimming cut 0 bases from V and 8 bases from J; bases unmatched to any gene: 8. This CDR3 comprises 17 residues. Germline V lookup: CDR1 LGHDT, CDR2 YNNKEL (reference sequence). The CDR3: CASSQEGLAGWWDEQFF. The CDR3, as DNA: TGTGCCAGCAGCCAAGAGGGACTAGCGGGTTGGTGGGATGAGCAGTTCTTC.

The chain employs TRBV20-1 and TRBJ2-2; 8 bases are shared with TRBD2. The CDR3 is 13 residues long. The J segment lost 2 bases and the V segment lost 7 bases, leaving 3 bases of the junction unmatched. Germline loops: CDR1 DFQATT, CDR2 SNEGSKA (reference sequence). CDR3 sequence: CSVAGRNTGELFF. CDR3 nucleotide sequence: TGCAGTGTAGCGGGAAGAAACACCGGGGAGCTGTTTTTT.

V usage is TRBV4-3 and J usage is TRBJ1-1; the D gene is possibly TRBD1 (6 bases). The CDR3 sequence is 15 residues long. Germline V gene sequence: CDR1 LGHNA, CDR2 YSLEER. V dropped 4 bases and J dropped 0 bases, with 12 bases sitting between them. CDR3 coding DNA: TGCGCCAGCAGCCTAGGAAGGGGGATGAACACTGAAGCTTTCTTT. Translating gives CASSLGRGMNTEAFF.

The V call is TRBV7-9, the J call TRBJ2-5; no reliable D call. V lost 2 bases and J 2 bases, leaving 9 bases between the germline ends. Germline V gene sequence: CDR1 SEHNR, CDR2 FQNEAQ (reference sequence). The CDR3 is made up of 14 amino acids. The DNA of the CDR3 is TGTGCCAGCAGCTTATTGGATTTTCAAGAGACCCAGTACTTC. It yields the protein CASSLLDFQETQYF.

The table lists this clonotype with a few counts. The V call is TRBV7-8, the J call TRBJ2-3, with 11 bases lining up with TRBD2. Germline trimming cut 4 bases from V and 3 bases from J; bases unmatched to any gene: 12. CDR3 size: 18 residues. In germline, CDR1 is SGHVS, CDR2 FQNEAQ. The CDR3 DNA is TGTGCCAGCAGCTCCCTCAGACTCACTAGCGGGAGAACAGATACGCAGTATTTT. Residues: CASSSLRLTSGRTDTQYF.

J is TRBJ1-1 and V is TRBV7-9; D is undetermined. The CDR3 has 16 amino acids. Germline values: CDR1 SEHNR, CDR2 FQNEAQ (reference sequence). V shed 4 bases and J shed 3 bases, with 18 bases lying between them. The CDR3 DNA is TGTGCCAGCAGCTCGTTAGGGAGACTGACTGACACTGAAGCTTTCTTT. It specifies CASSSLGRLTDTEAFF.

V is TRBV14 and J is TRBJ2-5; D remains ambiguous. The V end lost 2 bases, the J end lost 5 bases, and 9 bases lay between the germline ends. Germline-derived CDR1 and CDR2 are SGHDN and FVKESK. The CDR3 is 13 residues long. The CDR3 loop reads CASSQFLQETQYF. The CDR3 nucleotides read TGTGCCAGCAGCCAATTCCTTCAGGAGACCCAGTACTTC.

This chain connects TRBV4-3 to TRBJ2-7; the D gene is possibly TRBD2 (6 bases). The V end was cut by 0 bases, the J end by 0 bases, with 6 bases between. Per germline, CDR1 LGHNA and CDR2 YSLEER. The CDR3 loop spans 14 amino acids. In nucleotides, the CDR3 is TGCGCCAGCAGCCAAGAAGCGGGCTCCTACGAGCAGTACTTC. Translating gives CASSQEAGSYEQYF.

This clonotype has just a few counts. The V gene is TRBV7-9, the J gene TRBJ2-1; possibly TRBD1 for D (7 bases). This CDR3 spans 18 amino acids. Deletions cut 2 bases from V and 1 base from J, with 18 bases between. The germline gives CDR1 SEHNR, CDR2 FQNEAQ (reference sequence). This CDR3 reads CASSLSAGGQTSYNEQFF. CDR3 nucleotides: TGTGCCAGCAGCTTATCGGCAGGGGGGCAGACGTCCTACAATGAGCAGTTCTTC.

The rearrangement uses TRBV2 and TRBJ2-3, with D maybe TRBD2 (6 bases). Trimming pared 8 bases from V and 4 bases from J, leaving 13 bases between. The CDR3 runs 13 residues. Germline V gives CDR1 SNHLY, CDR2 FYNNEI. CDR3 loop: CASRRETADTQYF. In DNA, the CDR3 is TGTGCCAGCCGTCGGGAGACCGCAGATACGCAGTATTTT.